The clone carrying this T cell receptor beta chain was recorded at least ten times. Its antigen remains unknown. This entry belongs to a study of CD8 T cells in ankylosing spondylitis. The study, taken as a whole, reports: It was reported that disease-linked clones were significantly enriched in matched ankylosing spondylitis synovial fluid.

5'-RACE, quantitative and with molecular barcodes, yielded the TCR beta libraries. TCRdb re-called the 5' RACE reads through MiXCR, storing one row per CDR3 protein. There are roughly 64,000 distinct CDR3 sequences in the sample; roughly 6.2% occur only once, and about 5% lies in the top ten. J lost 2 bases, V lost 6 bases, and 5 bases had no gene match. The CDR3 runs to 14 residues. The germline gives CDR1 MDHEN, CDR2 SYDVKM. Specimen: synovial fluid, either unsorted or a sorted T cell fraction (not recorded which). V is TRBV28 and J is TRBJ2-3, with TRBD1 identical over 7 bases. This clonotype originated in a male donor with ankylosing spondylitis. The CDR3 sequence is CASSRDSPTDTQYF. For the CDR3, the DNA is TGTGCCAGCAGCAGGGACAGCCCCACAGATACGCAGTATTTT. Using reference TRBV28 and TRBJ2-3 for the parts outside the CDR3, the full variable domain is DVKVTQSSRYLVKRTGEKVFLECVQDMDHENMFWYRQDPGLGLRLIYFSYDVKMKEKGDIPEGYSVSREKKERFSLILESASTNQTSMYLCASSRDSPTDTQYFGPGTRLTVL.